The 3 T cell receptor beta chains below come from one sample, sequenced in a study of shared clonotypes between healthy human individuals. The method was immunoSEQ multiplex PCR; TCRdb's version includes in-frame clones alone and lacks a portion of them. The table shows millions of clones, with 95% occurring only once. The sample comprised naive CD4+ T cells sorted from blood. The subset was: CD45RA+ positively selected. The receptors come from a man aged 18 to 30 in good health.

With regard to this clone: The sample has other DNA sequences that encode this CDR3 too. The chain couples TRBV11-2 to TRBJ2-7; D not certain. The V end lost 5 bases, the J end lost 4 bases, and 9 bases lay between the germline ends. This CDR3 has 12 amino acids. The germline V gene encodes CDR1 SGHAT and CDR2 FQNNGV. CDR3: CASSPTGYEQYF. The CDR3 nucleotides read TGTGCCAGCAGCCCCACGGGTTACGAGCAGTACTTC.

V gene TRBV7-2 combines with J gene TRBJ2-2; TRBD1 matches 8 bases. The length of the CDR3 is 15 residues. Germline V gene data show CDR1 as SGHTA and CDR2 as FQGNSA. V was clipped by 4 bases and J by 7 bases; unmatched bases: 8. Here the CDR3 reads CASSSATGVGGELFF. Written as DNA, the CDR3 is TGTGCCAGCAGCTCCGCGACAGGGGTCGGCGGGGAGCTGTTTTTT.

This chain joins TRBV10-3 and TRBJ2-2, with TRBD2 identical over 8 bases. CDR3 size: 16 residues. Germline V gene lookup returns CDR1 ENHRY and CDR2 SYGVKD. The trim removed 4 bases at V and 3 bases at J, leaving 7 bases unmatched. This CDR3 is CAISGGGRKDTGELFF. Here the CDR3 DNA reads TGTGCCATCAGTGGCGGCGGGAGGAAGGACACCGGGGAGCTGTTTTTT.